Listed below are T cell receptor beta chains from one sample, sequenced in a study of monozygotic twins with inflammatory bowel disease. TCRdb reprocessed the 5' RACE reads, with one entry per CDR3 protein and no DNA. This sample's table reports approximately 160,000 distinct CDR3 sequences. Material: blood. The receptors were gathered from a human donor with ulcerative colitis or Crohn's disease, or a healthy co-twin of an affected twin (not recorded which). The CDR3 runs from the conserved cysteine through the conserved F or W.

v_gene,j_gene,CDR3aa
TRBV20-1,TRBJ2-3,CSANLPDRGRTDTQYF
TRBV6-2/TRBV6-3,TRBJ2-5,CASNPPLARRNQETQYF
TRBV27,TRBJ2-7,CASSEGQATDYEQYF
TRBV11-2,TRBJ2-7,CASSFPDSSFQPRSSYEQYF
TRBV7-3,TRBJ1-1,CASSVKPNTEAFF
TRBV12-5,TRBJ1-1,CASGLVGKGEAFF
TRBV20-1,TRBJ2-7,CSARDIGPGHEQYF
TRBV9,TRBJ1-5,CASSPQRDMNQPQHF
TRBV7-9,TRBJ2-6,CASSPPWPHSGANVLTF
TRBV7-3,TRBJ2-1,CSSSLRLAGYNEQFF
TRBV12-3/TRBV12-4,TRBJ2-2,CASRSAPQGTGELFF
TRBV7-2,TRBJ2-7,CASSSIQGLIAYEQYF
TRBV20-1,TRBJ2-1,CSAYFTSGRNEQFF
TRBV28,TRBJ1-4,CASRQRDTATNEKLFF
TRBV7-9,TRBJ2-7,CASSLRTGQYYEQYF
TRBV5-1,TRBJ2-7,CASSLAGQGAPYEQYF
TRBV27,TRBJ2-1,CASSLPSPREQFF
TRBV4-2,TRBJ1-2,CASSQEQGLRYGYTF
TRBV5-5,TRBJ2-7,CAGSLGTSGLSTYEQYF
TRBV10-3,TRBJ2-7,CAITIGTGNSYEQYF
TRBV25-1,TRBJ1-1,CASSEQVGTEAFF
TRBV27,TRBJ1-5,CASRAGGGNQPQHF
TRBV13,TRBJ1-2,CASSTMTGGSYGYTF
TRBV6-4,TRBJ2-3,CASSELASTDTQYF
TRBV27,TRBJ2-2,CASSPHGTPNTGELFF
TRBV6-5,TRBJ1-3,CASSYSPRAGDSGNTIYF
TRBV20-1,TRBJ2-4,CSAREIILAKNIQYF
TRBV11-2,TRBJ1-6,CASSVQGRSPLHF
TRBV7-7,TRBJ2-5,CASSLALAGAETQYF
TRBV27,TRBJ1-4,CASSTRTAGNEKLFF
TRBV6-1,TRBJ2-2,CASSEGGLRTGELFF
TRBV7-2,TRBJ2-5,CASSPRGGDAQTQYF
TRBV5-1,TRBJ2-1,CASSEGEYYYNEQFF
TRBV7-3,TRBJ2-1,CASSPPGQAYNEQFF
TRBV14,TRBJ2-1,CASQMGSSYNEQFF
TRBV7-2,TRBJ2-1,CASNLAAPSYNEQFF
TRBV27,TRBJ1-2,CASSPKGANYGYTF
TRBV19,TRBJ2-3,CASSIGQFTASTDTQYF
TRBV30,TRBJ1-1,CAWSVPGVNTEAFF
TRBV28,TRBJ2-5,CASSLYGGETQYF